The 5 T cell receptor beta chains presented below share a single source sample, sequenced in a study of blood T cells in healthy people across ages. The authors ran a second PCR of roughly 6 to 12 cycles using a sample-barcoded 5' primer and a J-beta primer mix. MiXCR was run by TCRdb on the 5' RACE reads, yielding one entry per CDR3 protein. The sample shows about 800,000 distinct CDR3 sequences, 58% of them seen only once. The source material was blood. Receptor source: a man between 25 and 39 years old in good health.

The chain has TRBV11-2 and TRBJ2-3; D is perhaps TRBD2 (6 bases). The CDR3 is made up of 15 amino acids. The V end was cut by 2 bases, the J end by 0 bases, with 9 bases between. Germline V CDR1 and CDR2: SGHAT, FQNNGV. The CDR3 bases are TGTGCCAGCAGCTTAAGGGGAGGCAGCACAGATACGCAGTATTTT. It yields the protein CASSLRGGSTDTQYF.

This clonotype has only a few counts. In DNA, the CDR3 is TGTGCCAGCAGTTACCGGCAGGCGCGGGGGTATGGCTACACCTTC. It specifies CASSYRQARGYGYTF. The rearrangement uses TRBV6-5 and TRBJ1-2, with a weak D call TRBD1 (5 bases). Germline loops: CDR1 MNHEY, CDR2 SVGAGI. The CDR3 spans 15 residues. V dropped 2 bases and J dropped 5 bases, with 15 bases sitting between them.

The sample holds a few counts of this clonotype. This chain links TRBV7-9 with TRBJ2-4, with D hard to call. Looked up from germline, CDR1 is SEHNR and CDR2 is FQNEAQ (reference sequence). V was pared by 5 bases and J by 4 bases, with 18 bases between. This CDR3 is built from 16 residues. The CDR3 loop reads CASSPPGYGAKNIQYF. The CDR3 region has the DNA TGTGCCAGCAGCCCGCCGGGTTACGGCGCTAAAAACATTCAGTACTTC.

This clonotype has a handful of counts. J is TRBJ2-4 and V is TRBV15, with 12 bases lining up with TRBD1. The CDR3 consists of 20 residues. Germline V lookup: CDR1 LNHNV, CDR2 YYDKDF (reference sequence). V was clipped by 1 base and J by 2 bases; unmatched bases: 12. CDR3 sequence (DNA): TGTGCCACCAGCAGAGGATCAATGCGGGGACAGGGGGCAACCAAAAACATTCAGTACTTC. Its protein product is CATSRGSMRGQGATKNIQYF.

This clonotype was seen a handful of times. This sequence joins TRBV4-2 and TRBJ1-2; D might be TRBD1 (5 bases). This CDR3 contains 15 residues. Per the germline V gene, CDR1 is LGHNA and CDR2 is YNFKEQ. Trimming took 0 bases from V and 11 from J, leaving 19 bases between them. The CDR3 nucleotides read TGTGCCAGCAGCCAAGATTGGGGCCAGGGCGGCGGTTACACCTTC. It is translated as CASSQDWGQGGGYTF.